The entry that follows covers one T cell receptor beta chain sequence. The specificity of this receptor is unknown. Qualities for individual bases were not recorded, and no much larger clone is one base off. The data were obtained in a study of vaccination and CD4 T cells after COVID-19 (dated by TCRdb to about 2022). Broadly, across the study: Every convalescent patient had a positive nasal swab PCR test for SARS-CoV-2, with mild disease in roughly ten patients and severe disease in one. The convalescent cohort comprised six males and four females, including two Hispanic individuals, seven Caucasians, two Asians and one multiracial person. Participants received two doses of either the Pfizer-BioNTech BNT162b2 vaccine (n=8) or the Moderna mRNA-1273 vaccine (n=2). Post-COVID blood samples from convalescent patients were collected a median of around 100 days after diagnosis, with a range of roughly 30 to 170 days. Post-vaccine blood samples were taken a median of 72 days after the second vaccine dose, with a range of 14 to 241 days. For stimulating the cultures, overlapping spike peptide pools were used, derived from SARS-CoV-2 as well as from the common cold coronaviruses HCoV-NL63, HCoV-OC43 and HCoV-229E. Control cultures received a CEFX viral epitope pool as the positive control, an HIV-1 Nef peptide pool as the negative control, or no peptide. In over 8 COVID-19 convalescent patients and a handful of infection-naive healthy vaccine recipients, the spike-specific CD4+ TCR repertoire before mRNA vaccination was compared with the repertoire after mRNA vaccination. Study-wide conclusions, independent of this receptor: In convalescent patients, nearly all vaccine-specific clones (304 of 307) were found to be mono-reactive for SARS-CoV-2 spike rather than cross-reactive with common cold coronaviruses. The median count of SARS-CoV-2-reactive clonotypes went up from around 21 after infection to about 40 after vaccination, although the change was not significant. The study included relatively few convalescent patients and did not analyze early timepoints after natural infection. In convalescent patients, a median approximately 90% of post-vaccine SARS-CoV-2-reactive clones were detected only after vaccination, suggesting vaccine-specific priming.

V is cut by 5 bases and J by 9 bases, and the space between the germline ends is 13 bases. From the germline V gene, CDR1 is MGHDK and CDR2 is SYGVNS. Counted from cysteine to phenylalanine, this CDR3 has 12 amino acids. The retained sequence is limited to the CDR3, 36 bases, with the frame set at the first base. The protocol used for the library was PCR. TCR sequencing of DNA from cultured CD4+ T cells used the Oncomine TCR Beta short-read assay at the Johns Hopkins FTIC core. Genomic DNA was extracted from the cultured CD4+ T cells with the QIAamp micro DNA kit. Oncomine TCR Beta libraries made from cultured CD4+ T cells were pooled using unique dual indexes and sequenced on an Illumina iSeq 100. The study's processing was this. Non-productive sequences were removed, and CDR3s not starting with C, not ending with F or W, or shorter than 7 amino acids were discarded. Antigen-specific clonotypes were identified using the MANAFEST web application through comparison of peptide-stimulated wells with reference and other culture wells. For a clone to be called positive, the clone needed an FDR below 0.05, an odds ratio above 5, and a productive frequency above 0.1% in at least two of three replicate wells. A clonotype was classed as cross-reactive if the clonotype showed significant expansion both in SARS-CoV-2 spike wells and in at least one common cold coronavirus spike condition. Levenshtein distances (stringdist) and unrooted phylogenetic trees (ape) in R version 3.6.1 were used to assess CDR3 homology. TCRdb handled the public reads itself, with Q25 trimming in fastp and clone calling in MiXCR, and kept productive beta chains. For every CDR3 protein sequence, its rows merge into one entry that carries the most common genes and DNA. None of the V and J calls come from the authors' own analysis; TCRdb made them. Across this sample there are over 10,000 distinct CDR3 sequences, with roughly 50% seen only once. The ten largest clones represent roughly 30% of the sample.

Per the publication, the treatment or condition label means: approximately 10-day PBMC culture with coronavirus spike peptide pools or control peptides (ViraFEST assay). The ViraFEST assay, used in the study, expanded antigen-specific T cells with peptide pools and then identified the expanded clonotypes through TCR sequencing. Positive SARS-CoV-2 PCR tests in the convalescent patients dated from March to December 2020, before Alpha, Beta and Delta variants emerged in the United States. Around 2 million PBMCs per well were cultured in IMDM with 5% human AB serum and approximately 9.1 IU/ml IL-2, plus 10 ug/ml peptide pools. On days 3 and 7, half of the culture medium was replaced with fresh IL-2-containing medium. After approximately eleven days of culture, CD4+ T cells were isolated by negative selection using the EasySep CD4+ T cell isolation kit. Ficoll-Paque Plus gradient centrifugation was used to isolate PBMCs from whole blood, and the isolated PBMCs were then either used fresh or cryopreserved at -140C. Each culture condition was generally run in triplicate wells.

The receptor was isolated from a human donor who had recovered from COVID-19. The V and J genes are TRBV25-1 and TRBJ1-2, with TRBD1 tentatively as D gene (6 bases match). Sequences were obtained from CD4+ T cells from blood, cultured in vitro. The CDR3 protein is CASSPQGVSYTF. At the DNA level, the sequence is TGTGCCAGCAGTCCACAGGGAGTGAGCTACACCTTC.